This is a list of T cell receptor beta chains from one sample in a study of vaccination and CD4 T cells after COVID-19. Using its own MiXCR run on the PCR reads, TCRdb lists one record per CDR3 protein. The table shows 35,000 to 45,000 distinct CDR3 sequences, with around 35% occurring only once. Sequenced material: CD4+ T cells from blood, taken about 7 months after SARS-CoV-2 vaccination. The receptors originated from a human donor who had recovered from COVID-19. CDR3s include the opening cysteine and the closing phenylalanine or tryptophan. The D gene is left open where the match is weak. Clone size is shown for a subset of rows, as once, few, many or a class of expanded clone.

clone_size j_call v_call d_call cdr3_nt cdr3_aa
NA TRBJ2-7 TRBV6-4 TRBD1 TGTGCCAGCCCCCGGGACAGGGGGCCCTCCTACGAGCAGTACTTC CASPRDRGPSYEQYF
few TRBJ1-1 TRBV20-1 TRBD1 TGCAGTGCTAGGAGGACAGGGGCTAACACTGAAGCTTTCTTT CSARRTGANTEAFF
NA TRBJ1-6 TRBV10-3 NA TGTGCCATCAGTGCCCAGACAGGATTTGATTCACCCCTCCACTTT CAISAQTGFDSPLHF
NA TRBJ2-1 TRBV20-1 TRBD2 TGCAGTGCTAGTGTGGGTAGCGGGAGTTATAACAATGAGCAGTTCTTC CSASVGSGSYNNEQFF
NA TRBJ2-3 TRBV28 TRBD1 TGTGCCAGCTACTCGCCCGGGACAGTCACGCAGTATTTT CASYSPGTVTQYF
NA TRBJ2-7 TRBV25-1 NA TGTGCCAGCATTGGGGGGAGCGGTTACGAGCAGTACTTC CASIGGSGYEQYF
NA TRBJ1-1 TRBV19 NA TGTGCCAGTAGCACGGCGGCTGAAGCTTTCTTT CASSTAAEAFF
NA TRBJ2-5 TRBV10-3 TRBD2 TGTGCCACGGGGACTAGCGGGAGGAATGGGCAAGAGACCCAGTACTTC CATGTSGRNGQETQYF
NA TRBJ2-5 TRBV5-6 NA TGTGCCAGCAGCTCCCCCTCTCTCAAGGTGGTCGAGACCCAGTACTTC CASSSPSLKVVETQYF
once TRBJ2-1 TRBV27 TRBD2 TGTGCCAGCAGTTTAGCGGGACTAGCTGGAAATGAGCAGTTCTTC CASSLAGLAGNEQFF
NA TRBJ2-5 TRBV15 NA TGTGCCACCAGCATGAGGGACGGGCAAGAGACCCAGTACTTC CATSMRDGQETQYF
NA TRBJ1-5 TRBV20-1 TRBD1 TGCAGTGCTAGTATTAACCGGGACAGGGGATATCAGCCCCAGCATTTT CSASINRDRGYQPQHF
NA TRBJ2-7 TRBV6-2/TRBV6-3 NA TGTGCCAGCAGTTACTCGACCACAGGGTACTCCTACGAGCAGTACTTC CASSYSTTGYSYEQYF
NA TRBJ2-7 TRBV20-1 NA TGCAGTGCTAGAGATCCCCAGACCTACGAGCAGTACTTC CSARDPQTYEQYF
few TRBJ1-5 TRBV21-1 NA TGTGCCAGCAGCGCAAAGAGGGTGACAGATGATCAGCCCCAGCATTTT CASSAKRVTDDQPQHF
NA TRBJ1-2 TRBV18 NA TGTGCCAGCCACGGAGGGGCAAACTATGGCTACACCTTC CASHGGANYGYTF
NA TRBJ2-2 TRBV28 NA TGTGCCAGCAGTTTAAATTCGAACACCGGGGAGCTGTTTTTT CASSLNSNTGELFF
few TRBJ2-3 TRBV7-2 NA TGTGCCAGCAGCTCAAGTGGTCAGCGGGCTGTGGATACGCAGTATTTT CASSSSGQRAVDTQYF
NA TRBJ2-5 TRBV4-1 NA TGCGCCAGCAGCCAAGATTCTGGGGCAGAGACCCAGTACTTC CASSQDSGAETQYF
NA TRBJ2-7 TRBV6-1 TRBD2 TGTGCCAGCAGGCTAGCGGGAAACTCCTACGAGCAGTACTTC CASRLAGNSYEQYF
NA TRBJ1-1 TRBV18 NA TGTGCCAGCTCACCACTATCCACGTCTGAAGCTTTCTTT CASSPLSTSEAFF
once TRBJ2-2 TRBV24-1 TRBD2 TGTGCCACCAGTGATTTGCCGGGACTAGGTTCCGGGGAGCTGTTTTTT CATSDLPGLGSGELFF
few TRBJ1-2 TRBV20-1 TRBD1 TGCAGTGCTAGGCGCACCGGACAGGCGAAAAACTATGGCTACACCTTC CSARRTGQAKNYGYTF
few TRBJ2-1 TRBV27 TRBD2 TGTGCCAGCAACTCCCGAGGACTAGGCCCCTACAATGAGCAGTTCTTC CASNSRGLGPYNEQFF
NA TRBJ2-1 TRBV20-1 NA TGCAGTGCTAGGAACAATGAGCAGTTCTTC CSARNNEQFF
few TRBJ2-7 TRBV20-1 NA TGCAGTGCTAGTCCTTCAGGTGAATTCTACGAGCAGTACTTC CSASPSGEFYEQYF
few TRBJ2-3 TRBV6-1 TRBD2 TGTGCCAGCAGTGAAGAGGGGACTAGTTCAGCCACAGATACGCAGTATTTT CASSEEGTSSATDTQYF
many TRBJ1-2 TRBV27 NA TGTGCCAGCAGTTTATCGCCGGCGGATGGCTACACCTTC CASSLSPADGYTF
NA TRBJ2-7 TRBV11-1 NA TGTGCCAGCAGCTTACACTCAGCTGGAGTTGGGTACGAGCAGTACTTC CASSLHSAGVGYEQYF
NA TRBJ2-1 TRBV5-1 NA TGCGCCAGCAGCTCGCAGGGTATTGAGCAGTTCTTC CASSSQGIEQFF
NA TRBJ2-3 TRBV19 TRBD2 TGTGCCAGTAGTGGAATCCCTTCAGCTAGCGGTACGCAGTATTTT CASSGIPSASGTQYF
NA TRBJ2-7 TRBV28 NA TGTGCCAGCAGCCCCGTGGTCGGTGCCTACGAGCAGTACTTC CASSPVVGAYEQYF
few TRBJ1-2 TRBV6-5 NA TGTGCCAGCAGTTATGTGTCAGGGGACTATGGCTACACCTTC CASSYVSGDYGYTF
few TRBJ1-1 TRBV20-1 NA TGCAGTGCTAGAGATTTGGGGGCTCGGAGGTACACTGAAGCTTTCTTT CSARDLGARRYTEAFF
few TRBJ2-7 TRBV15 NA TGTGCCACCAGCAGAGATTGGGGGCAAGGCGAGCAGTACTTC CATSRDWGQGEQYF
few TRBJ2-3 TRBV6-5 TRBD2 TGTGCCAGCAGTTCACTAGCGGGCCTCACAGATACGCAGTATTTT CASSSLAGLTDTQYF
NA TRBJ2-1 TRBV6-5 TRBD2 TGTGCCAGCAGTTACGGAGCGGGAGAAGGCAATGAGCAGTTCTTC CASSYGAGEGNEQFF
NA TRBJ1-1 TRBV10-3 NA TGTGCCATCAGTGATGTCTCAGGGGACACTGAAGCTTTCTTT CAISDVSGDTEAFF
few TRBJ2-7 TRBV29-1 TRBD2 TGCAGCGTTGAGACTAGCGGGTTCTACGAGCAGTACTTC CSVETSGFYEQYF
NA TRBJ2-1 TRBV20-1 TRBD2 TGCAGTGCTAGAGATGAGTCCGGGAGGGCAACATATGAGCAGTTCTTC CSARDESGRATYEQFF
NA TRBJ1-1 TRBV5-6 NA TGTGCCAGCAGCTGGGGGAGGGGGGCCCGTGAAGCTTTCTTT CASSWGRGAREAFF
few TRBJ1-6 TRBV6-5 TRBD1 TGTGCCAGCAGTTACTCCCAGGGGGATTCACCCCTCCACTTT CASSYSQGDSPLHF
NA TRBJ1-2 TRBV18 NA TGTGCCAGCTCACCCGCCCACGGTCGCTATGGCTACACCTTC CASSPAHGRYGYTF
few TRBJ1-1 TRBV20-1 NA TGCAGTGCACCCGGGACGACGAACACTGAAGCTTTCTTT CSAPGTTNTEAFF
NA TRBJ1-1 TRBV29-1 NA TGCAGCATTTTCCGGGACAAGAACACTGAAGCTTTCTTT CSIFRDKNTEAFF
NA TRBJ2-2 TRBV28 NA TGTGCCAGCAAAAGGGTAACCGGGGAGCTGTTTTTT CASKRVTGELFF
few TRBJ1-5 TRBV28 TRBD1 TGTGCCAGCACAAACGCGGACAGGGGCGCGGCTCAGCCCCAGCATTTT CASTNADRGAAQPQHF
NA TRBJ2-3 TRBV10-3 NA TGTGCCATCAGTGAGTCCGATCGGCAGGGCCGGGCAGATACGCAGTATTTT CAISESDRQGRADTQYF
NA TRBJ2-7 TRBV2 NA TGTGCCAGCAGACCATCCTACGAGCAGTACTTC CASRPSYEQYF
few TRBJ1-1 TRBV6-1 NA TGTGCCAGCAGTGAGAGTCGGGATGAAGCTTTCTTT CASSESRDEAFF
NA TRBJ2-7 TRBV27 TRBD2 TGTGCCTGCAGTCCCGACCCTAGCGGGAGGTGGTACGAGCAGTACTTC CACSPDPSGRWYEQYF
NA TRBJ1-6 TRBV6-5 NA TGTGCCAGCAGTTACTGGGGGGGGGGTTGCTCACCCCTCCACTTT CASSYWGGGCSPLHF
few TRBJ1-5 TRBV27 TRBD1 TGTGCCAGCAGTGCGTCGACAGGGGGCTGGAATCAGCCCCAGCATTTT CASSASTGGWNQPQHF
NA TRBJ2-5 TRBV7-9 NA TGTGCCAGCAGCTTAGGTCGAGGGGCGGTATGGGAGACCCAGTACTTC CASSLGRGAVWETQYF
NA TRBJ2-7 TRBV7-2 NA TGTGCCAGCAGCTTCGGCAGGGGCTCCTACGAGCAGTACTTC CASSFGRGSYEQYF
NA TRBJ1-2 TRBV20-1 NA TGCAGTGCTAGAAAAACAGGGCCCTATGGCTACACCTTC CSARKTGPYGYTF
few TRBJ1-1 TRBV7-9 NA TGTGCCAGCAGCTCCCCCCCTCCAGGAGGAAGGGGGAGCACTGAAGCTTTCTTT CASSSPPPGGRGSTEAFF
few TRBJ2-5 TRBV18 NA TGTGCCAGCTCACCAGCAGGGGACATGGAGACCCAGTACTTC CASSPAGDMETQYF
NA TRBJ1-5 TRBV20-1 NA TGCAGTGCGATAACCGGACGGTATAGCAATCAGCCCCAGCATTTT CSAITGRYSNQPQHF